This entry is about one T cell receptor beta chain. Germline CDR1 and CDR2: SEHNR and FQNEAQ (reference sequence). The CDR3 is made up of 14 amino acids. Trimming at V came to 5 bases and at J to 7 bases, leaving 10 bases not matched to a gene. The sample belongs to a study of blood T cell repertoires in COVID-19. Study context: The United States, Italy and Spain were the sources of the acute and convalescent COVID-19 samples.

Clones were read by immunoSEQ multiplex PCR, and TCRdb kept only the in-frame ones, dropping some. The table lists around 390,000 clones, 85% to 90% of them singletons, with about a tenth in the top ten. Assignments of participants to cohorts depended upon their own reported clinical history. The sequence derives from a woman aged 50 to 65 who had recovered from COVID-19. Sequenced input: PBMCs or T cells enriched from blood (not recorded which). V gene TRBV7-9 combines with J gene TRBJ1-2; TRBD1 matches at 7 bases. Here the CDR3 reads CASSPGQAVGGYTF. CDR3 in DNA: TGTGCCAGCAGCCCCGGACAGGCCGTTGGTGGCTACACCTTC.